This passage covers 29 T cell receptor beta chains from one sample sequenced in a study of blood T cell repertoires in COVID-19. The assay was immunoSEQ multiplex PCR, and TCRdb's table has in-frame clones only and misses some. Of about 180,000 clones listed, 80% to 90% are singletons. Source material: peripheral blood. The source is a woman in her seventies with COVID-19, enrolled during active disease.

J is TRBJ1-5 and V is TRBV4-1; D possibly corresponds to TRBD1 (5 bases). Trimming shortened V by 1 base and J by 4 bases, and 14 bases separated the two germline ends. From germline, CDR1 is MGHRA and CDR2 YSYEKL. The CDR3 spans 16 residues. The CDR3: CASSQGGRERNQPQHF. The CDR3 DNA is TGCGCCAGCAGCCAAGGGGGCCGCGAACGGAATCAGCCCCAGCATTTT.

The V and J genes are TRBV9 and TRBJ2-3; 9 bases fit TRBD1. V shed 5 bases and J 3 bases; nucleotides not matched to a gene: 13. The CDR3 is 17 amino acids. Germline values: CDR1 SGDLS, CDR2 YYNGEE. CDR3 in DNA: TGTGCCAGCAGAATATATCGGGGGACAGGGAATACAGATACGCAGTATTTT. Translating it yields CASRIYRGTGNTDTQYF.

CDR3 protein: CASSLEDRGLETQYF. CDR3 coding DNA: TGTGCCAGCAGCTTAGAGGATAGGGGGCTGGAGACCCAGTACTTC. The gene calls are TRBV7-8 and TRBJ2-5; 7 bases agree with TRBD1. V dropped 1 base and J dropped 5; count of bases not matched to a gene: 7. The CDR3 runs to 15 residues. Germline loops: CDR1 SGHVS, CDR2 FQNEAQ.

In DNA, the CDR3 is TGTGCCATAGCGGGAGGTAGGAACGAGCAGTACTTC. Protein sequence: CAIAGGRNEQYF. The chain employs TRBV28 and TRBJ2-7; 10 bases match TRBD2. From germline, CDR1 is MDHEN and CDR2 SYDVKM. Trimming took 10 bases from V and 5 from J; bases not matched to a gene: 5. This CDR3 has 12 amino acids. Combining the CDR3 with reference TRBV28 and TRBJ2-7 gives the whole variable domain DVKVTQSSRYLVKRTGEKVFLECVQDMDHENMFWYRQDPGLGLRLIYFSYDVKMKEKGDIPEGYSVSREKKERFSLILESASTNQTSMYLCAIAGGRNEQYFGPGTRLTVT.

This clone has a handful of counts. The chain uses TRBV28 and TRBJ1-5; 8 bases fit TRBD1. Looked up from germline, CDR1 is MDHEN and CDR2 is SYDVKM. The CDR3 consists of 17 residues. V gave up 2 bases and J gave up 1 base; unmatched junction bases: 7. CDR3 protein: CASSLRQTGASNQPQHF. In DNA, the CDR3 is TGTGCCAGCAGTTTAAGACAGACAGGGGCAAGCAATCAGCCCCAGCATTTT.

The chain employs TRBV29-1 and TRBJ2-5, with 8 positions matching TRBD2. This CDR3 contains 16 residues. Per germline, CDR1 SQVTM and CDR2 ANQGSEA. V was pared by 3 bases and J by 0 bases, with 9 bases of the junction left unmatched. CDR3 in amino acids: CSVETGLAPYQETQYF. For the CDR3, the DNA is TGCAGCGTTGAGACCGGACTAGCCCCTTACCAAGAGACCCAGTACTTC.

This rearrangement joins TRBV6-5 to TRBJ1-1, with D perhaps matching TRBD1 (5 bases). Germline CDR1 is MNHEY and CDR2 is SVGAGI. Trimming pared 5 bases from V and 1 base from J, leaving 14 bases between. This CDR3 is built from 15 residues. For the CDR3, the DNA is TGTGCCAGCAGTCGAGACCCGGGGGGGAACACTGAAGCTTTCTTT. It yields the protein CASSRDPGGNTEAFF.

This sequence joins TRBV19 and TRBJ1-1; no definite D call. V was shortened by 4 bases and J by 4 bases, with 10 bases between the two germline ends. Germline CDR1 reads LNHDA; CDR2 reads SQIVND (reference sequence). The CDR3 has 13 amino acids. The CDR3 loop is CASSTRGATEAFF. The CDR3 DNA reads as TGTGCCAGTAGTACCCGCGGAGCCACTGAAGCTTTCTTT.

The sample holds one count of this clone. This chain joins TRBV29-1 and TRBJ2-1; 9 bases are shared with TRBD1. The germline V gene has CDR1 SQVTM and CDR2 ANQGSEA. This CDR3 has 13 amino acids. Germline trimming cut 5 bases from V and 5 bases from J; bases unmatched to any gene: 4. The CDR3 sequence is CSVPGQGNNEQFF. The CDR3, as DNA: TGCAGCGTTCCGGGACAGGGCAACAATGAGCAGTTCTTC.

The genes are TRBV7-9 and TRBJ2-5; 8 bases map to TRBD2. V shed 5 bases, J shed 5 bases, and the junction held 7 bases outside the gene matches. Germline CDR1 and CDR2: SEHNR and FQNEAQ (reference sequence). The CDR3 runs to 14 residues. The CDR3 bases are TGTGCCAGCAGCCCGCAGGGCGGGAGGGAGACCCAGTACTTC. This sequence encodes CASSPQGGRETQYF.

The chain has TRBV7-2 and TRBJ1-1, with D perhaps matching TRBD1 (5 bases). The germline gives CDR1 SGHTA, CDR2 FQGNSA. V gave up 3 bases and J gave up 4 bases, with 9 bases separating them. CDR3 length: 13 residues. CDR3 DNA sequence: TGTGCCAGCAGCTTTGGGAGGGGCACTGAAGCTTTCTTT. It is translated as CASSFGRGTEAFF.

The genes are TRBV3-1 (or the pseudogene TRBV3-2) and TRBJ1-4; D is ambiguous. This CDR3 contains 13 residues. The V end lost 1 base, the J end lost 8 bases, and 8 bases lay between the germline ends. The germline gives CDR1 LGHDT, CDR2 YNNKEL (reference sequence). CDR3 nucleotide sequence: TGTGCCAGCAGCCAAGGGAACAGCGAAAAACTGTTTTTT. Translated, it gives CASSQGNSEKLFF.

The chain carries TRBV7-3 and TRBJ2-1; TRBD1 agrees at 7 bases. The CDR3 is made up of 13 amino acids. J gave up 3 bases and V 5 bases, and 1 base lay outside the gene matches. Germline CDR1 reads SGHTA; CDR2 reads FQGTGA. CDR3 sequence: CASSHRGYNEQFF. The CDR3 nucleotides read TGTGCCAGCAGCCACAGGGGCTACAATGAGCAGTTCTTC.

The chain uses TRBV19 and TRBJ1-5, with 7 bases matching TRBD1. CDR1 is LNHDA, CDR2 SQIVND, per germline (reference sequence). This CDR3 comprises 15 residues. The V and J ends lost 9 bases and 6 bases, in that order; junction bases with no gene match: 14. CDR3 sequence (DNA): TGTGCCAGCAGAGGACAGGCAAGGTTAAGTCAGCCCCAGCATTTT. Its translation is CASRGQARLSQPQHF.

Details on this clone: One end of the junction fails to match germline, which may point to a read error. The genes are TRBV7-7 and TRBJ1-1; 7 bases line up with TRBD1. The CDR3 has 14 amino acids. Germline V gene sequence: CDR1 SSHAT, CDR2 FNYEAQ (reference sequence). CDR3 nucleotide sequence: TGTGCTAGCAGCTTGAAGGGGGCCGGTACTGAAGCTTTCTTT. As protein: CASSLKGAGTEAFF.

This clone was found once. The CDR3 sequence is CASGQGERTEAFF. CDR3 coding DNA: TGTGCCAGCGGACAGGGGGAACGGACTGAAGCTTTCTTT. V is TRBV12-3 or TRBV12-4 and J is TRBJ1-1; 10 bases align to TRBD1. The CDR3 has 13 amino acids. The ends lost 8 bases at V and 5 bases at J; junction bases unmatched: 5.

This chain's CDR3 is CASSIGTGFYEQYF. CDR3 nucleotides: TGCGCCAGCAGCATAGGGACAGGATTCTACGAGCAGTACTTC. The V gene is TRBV5-1, the J gene TRBJ2-7, with 8 bases identical to TRBD1. V dropped 4 bases and J dropped 3; count of bases not matched to a gene: 6. Germline CDR1 SGHRS, CDR2 YFSETQ. This CDR3 is built from 14 residues. Looking up the rest from reference TRBV5-1 and TRBJ2-7 gives the full variable domain: KAGVTQTPRYLIKTRGQQVTLSCSPISGHRSVSWYQQTPGQGLQFLFEYFSETQRNKGNFPGRFSGRQFSNSRSEMNVSTLELGDSALYLCASSIGTGFYEQYFGPGTRLTVT.

The rearrangement joins TRBV10-3 to TRBJ1-2; D perhaps matches TRBD1 (6 bases). Germline assignment: CDR1 ENHRY and CDR2 SYGVKD. The CDR3 length is 12 residues. V lost 3 bases and J lost 7, with 9 bases in between. This CDR3 reads CAISDRDTGYTF. Written as DNA, the CDR3 is TGTGCCATCAGTGACCGGGACACTGGCTACACCTTC.

The gene calls are TRBV19 and TRBJ2-7, with TRBD1 matching 9 bases. This CDR3 has 14 amino acids. V lost 5 bases, J lost 9 bases, and 11 bases stayed unmatched. Germline V CDR1 and CDR2: LNHDA, SQIVND (reference sequence). CDR3 coding DNA: TGTGCCAGTAGTGGAACGACAGGGGGAGTGAGGCAGTACTTC. It specifies CASSGTTGGVRQYF.

The gene calls are TRBV6-6 and TRBJ2-1, with 9 bases matching TRBD2. The CDR3 is made up of 15 amino acids. Germline V gene sequence: CDR1 MNHNY, CDR2 SVGAGI (reference sequence). V lost 2 bases to trimming and J lost 8 bases; unmatched junction nucleotides: 7. CDR3 bases: TGTGCCAGCAGTTACCGCGCGGGAGGGCCCCATGAGCAGTTCTTC. It encodes CASSYRAGGPHEQFF.

This clone was seen just once. V and J are TRBV23-1 and TRBJ2-7, with D tentatively TRBD2 (6 bases). TRBV23-1 is annotated as an ORF whose role is uncertain. Trimming stripped 10 bases from V and 1 base from J, with 17 bases between. The CDR3 extends over 14 amino acids. CDR3 amino acids: CAKEIRTTSYEQYF. The CDR3 bases are TGCGCCAAAGAAATCAGGACTACATCCTACGAGCAGTACTTC.

V and J are TRBV29-1 and TRBJ1-1; no reliable D call. CDR3 size: 13 residues. V lost 7 bases and J 1 base, leaving 13 bases between the germline ends. Germline V gives CDR1 SQVTM, CDR2 ANQGSEA. The CDR3: CSAPRVGNTEAFF. CDR3 DNA sequence: TGCAGCGCCCCCCGGGTTGGGAACACTGAAGCTTTCTTT.

V gene TRBV19 combines with J gene TRBJ2-1; 8 nucleotides line up with TRBD2. The CDR3 is made up of 16 amino acids. CDR1 and CDR2 (germline): LNHDA, SQIVND (reference sequence). V gave up 6 bases and J gave up 0 bases; unmatched junction bases: 7. The CDR3 sequence is CASRKLAGGSYNEQFF. DNA for the CDR3: TGTGCCAGTAGGAAGCTAGCGGGCGGCTCCTACAATGAGCAGTTCTTC. The full variable domain, completed using reference TRBV19 and TRBJ2-1, is DGGITQSPKYLFRKEGQNVTLSCEQNLNHDAMYWYRQDPGQGLRLIYYSQIVNDFQKGDIAEGYSVSREKKESFPLTVTSAQKNPTAFYLCASRKLAGGSYNEQFFGPGTRLTVL.

V gene TRBV7-2 combines with J gene TRBJ1-4, with 9 positions matching TRBD1. The V gene's germline CDR1 is SGHTA and CDR2 FQGNSA. This CDR3 is built from 14 residues. V lost 3 bases to trimming and J lost 10 bases; unmatched junction nucleotides: 6. The CDR3 protein is CASSFRETGGKLFF. In nucleotides, the CDR3 is TGTGCCAGCAGCTTTAGAGAGACAGGGGGAAAACTGTTTTTT.

The chain carries TRBV27 and TRBJ2-2; a possible D gene is TRBD1 (6 bases). The CDR3 covers 17 residues. With 8 bases removed from V and 6 bases from J, the gap between germline ends came to 25 bases. The germline V gene encodes CDR1 MNHEY and CDR2 SMNVEV (reference sequence). The CDR3 DNA sequence: TGTGCCAGCGGTCGACAGGCCCCAGGGCCCCCCGCCGGGGAGCTGTTTTTT. Translation gives CASGRQAPGPPAGELFF.

This chain links TRBV19 with TRBJ2-7; possibly TRBD2 for D (5 bases). In germline, CDR1 is LNHDA, CDR2 SQIVND (reference sequence). The length of the CDR3 is 15 residues. V dropped 4 bases and J dropped 6 bases, with 19 bases sitting between them. The CDR3 coding sequence is TGTGCCAGTAGTACAATGTTCGGACTGAGTAGCGAGCAGTACTTC. Translated, it gives CASSTMFGLSSEQYF.

V usage is TRBV4-1 and J usage is TRBJ1-2; no definite D call. Germline V gives CDR1 MGHRA, CDR2 YSYEKL. V shed 1 base and J shed 2 bases, with 20 bases lying between them. The CDR3 has 18 amino acids. The CDR3 DNA follows: TGCGCCAGCAGCCAAGTGGTTAGAAAGTCAGGCAGGAACTATGGCTACACCTTC. Amino acid sequence: CASSQVVRKSGRNYGYTF.

The V call is TRBV7-9, the J call TRBJ1-2; 12 bases fit TRBD1. CDR3 length: 18 residues. Germline loops: CDR1 SEHNR, CDR2 FQNEAQ (reference sequence). Germline trimming cut 5 bases from V and 3 bases from J; bases unmatched to any gene: 13. For the CDR3, the DNA is TGTGCCAGCAGCCCCGGGACAGGGGGCAAGTATTGGGACTATGGCTACACCTTC. Translated, it gives CASSPGTGGKYWDYGYTF. Supplemented by reference TRBV7-9 and TRBJ1-2, the full variable domain reads DTGVSQNPRHKITKRGQNVTFRCDPISEHNRLYWYRQTLGQGPEFLTYFQNEAQLEKSRLLSDRFSAERPKGSFSTLEIQRTEQGDSAMYLCASSPGTGGKYWDYGYTFGSGTRLTVV.

This clone was counted a few times. This sequence joins TRBV28 and TRBJ1-4, with TRBD1 as a possible D gene (5 bases). CDR1 and CDR2 from the germline V gene are MDHEN and SYDVKM. V dropped 4 bases and J dropped 4 bases, with 16 bases sitting between them. This CDR3 spans 16 amino acids. The CDR3 region is CASSSDSQAYNEKLFF. The CDR3 nucleotides read TGTGCCAGCAGTTCCGACTCACAGGCCTATAATGAAAAACTGTTTTTT. Full variable domain (outside the CDR3, taken from reference TRBV28 and TRBJ1-4): DVKVTQSSRYLVKRTGEKVFLECVQDMDHENMFWYRQDPGLGLRLIYFSYDVKMKEKGDIPEGYSVSREKKERFSLILESASTNQTSMYLCASSSDSQAYNEKLFFGSGTQLSVL.